One and the same sample provided the 5 T cell receptor beta chains below, sequenced in a study of blood T cell repertoires in COVID-19. Data came from immunoSEQ multiplex PCR; TCRdb stores just in-frame clones and leaves some out. The table includes approximately 170,000 clones, roughly four fifths detected once. Sequencing used peripheral blood. These receptors were taken from a man in his 70s with active or convalescent COVID-19.

The chain couples TRBV24-1 to TRBJ2-5, with a possible D match to TRBD1 (5 bases). CDR1 and CDR2 (germline): KGHDR, SFDVKD. Trimming removed 3 bases from V and 2 bases from J, with 9 bases in between. The CDR3 totals 14 residues. The CDR3, as DNA: TGTGCCACCAGTGATCGACAGTTACAAGAGACCCAGTACTTC. Translated, it gives CATSDRQLQETQYF.

The chain recombines TRBV5-1 with TRBJ2-7, with a possible D match to TRBD2 (6 bases). Per the germline V gene, CDR1 is SGHRS and CDR2 is YFSETQ. CDR3 length: 17 residues. Trimming removed 3 bases at V and 5 bases at J, with 24 bases between. CDR3 residues: CASSSSPGTGEIHEQYF. The CDR3 nucleotides are TGCGCCAGCAGCTCGAGTCCCGGGACTGGGGAAATCCACGAGCAGTACTTC.

The J gene is TRBJ2-3, the V gene TRBV6-5, with D tentatively TRBD1 (6 bases). V was shortened by 4 bases and J by 0 bases, with 11 bases between the two germline ends. This CDR3 has 15 residues. The germline V gene encodes CDR1 MNHEY and CDR2 SVGAGI. In DNA form, the CDR3 reads TGTGCCAGCAGTTCACAGGGCTTTAGCACAGATACGCAGTATTTT. This translates into CASSSQGFSTDTQYF.

The V gene is TRBV12-5, the J gene TRBJ2-1, with 8 positions matching TRBD2. This CDR3 is 15 amino acids long. V was pared by 1 base and J by 6 bases, with 5 bases of the junction left unmatched. Germline assignment: CDR1 LGHNT and CDR2 FRNRAP. DNA of the CDR3: TGTGCTAGTGGTTTGGGAGCGGGAGTTTCCAATGAGCAGTTCTTC. Its protein product is CASGLGAGVSNEQFF.

The V and J genes are TRBV6-2 or TRBV6-3 and TRBJ1-3; possibly TRBD1 for D (6 bases). With 5 bases removed from V and 0 bases from J, the gap between germline ends came to 20 bases. CDR3 size: 18 residues. Germline CDR1 reads MNHEY; CDR2 reads SVGEGT. The CDR3 here is CASSGIRGSAYSGNTIYF. The DNA for the CDR3 is TGTGCCAGCAGTGGTATCAGGGGCTCTGCCTACTCTGGAAACACCATATATTTT.